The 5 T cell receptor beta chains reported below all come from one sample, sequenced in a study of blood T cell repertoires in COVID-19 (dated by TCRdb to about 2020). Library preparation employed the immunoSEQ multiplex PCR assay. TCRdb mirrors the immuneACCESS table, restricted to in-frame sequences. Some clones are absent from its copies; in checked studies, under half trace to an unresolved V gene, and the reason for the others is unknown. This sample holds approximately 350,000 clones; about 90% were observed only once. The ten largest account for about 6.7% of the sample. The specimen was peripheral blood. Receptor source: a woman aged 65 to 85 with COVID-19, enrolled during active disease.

The CDR3 spells CASSLTGGFSPLHF. The CDR3, as DNA: TGTGCCAGCAGCTTGACAGGGGGCTTCTCACCCCTCCACTTT. The rearrangement joins TRBV11-2 to TRBJ1-6, with 10 positions matching TRBD1. Germline trimming cut 3 bases from V and 10 bases from J; bases unmatched to any gene: 3. Looked up from germline, CDR1 is SGHAT and CDR2 is FQNNGV. This CDR3 contains 14 residues.

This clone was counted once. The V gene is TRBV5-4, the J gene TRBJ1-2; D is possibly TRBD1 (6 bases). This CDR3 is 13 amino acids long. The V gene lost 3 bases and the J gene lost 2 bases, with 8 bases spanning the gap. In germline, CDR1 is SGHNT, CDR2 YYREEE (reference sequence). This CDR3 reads CASSSGTNYGYTF. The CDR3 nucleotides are TGTGCCAGCAGCTCCGGGACAAACTATGGCTACACCTTC. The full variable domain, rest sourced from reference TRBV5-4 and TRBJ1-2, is ETGVTQSPTHLIKTRGQQVTLRCSSQSGHNTVSWYQQALGQGPQFIFQYYREEENGRGNFPPRFSGLQFPNYSSELNVNALELDDSALYLCASSSGTNYGYTFGSGTRLTVV.

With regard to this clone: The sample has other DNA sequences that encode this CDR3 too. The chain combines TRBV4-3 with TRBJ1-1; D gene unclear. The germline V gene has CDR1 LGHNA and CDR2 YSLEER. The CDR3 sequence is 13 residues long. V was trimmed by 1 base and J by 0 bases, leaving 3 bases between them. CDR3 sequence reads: CASSQGVNTEAFF. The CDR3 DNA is TGCGCCAGCAGCCAAGGAGTGAACACTGAAGCTTTCTTT.

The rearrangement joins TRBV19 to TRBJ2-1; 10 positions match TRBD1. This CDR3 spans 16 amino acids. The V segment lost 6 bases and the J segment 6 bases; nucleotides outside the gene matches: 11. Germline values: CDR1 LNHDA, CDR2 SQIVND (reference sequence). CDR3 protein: CASSNLGTGARNEQFF. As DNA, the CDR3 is TGTGCCAGTAGCAATCTCGGGACAGGGGCGCGCAATGAGCAGTTCTTC.

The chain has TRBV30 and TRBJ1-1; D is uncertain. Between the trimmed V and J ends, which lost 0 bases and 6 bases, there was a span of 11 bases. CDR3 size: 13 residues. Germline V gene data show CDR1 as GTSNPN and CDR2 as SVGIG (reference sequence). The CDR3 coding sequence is TGTGCCTGGAGTGTACTCCAATCCTCTGAAGCTTTCTTT. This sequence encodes CAWSVLQSSEAFF.